The sequence of this TCR beta chain was determined in a study of blood T cell repertoires in COVID-19. The overall study: The cDNA or gDNA used as material had been derived from T cells, B-cell-depleted T cells, or PBMCs.

Profiled with immunoSEQ multiplex PCR; TCRdb holds only in-frame clones, not every one. Counted here are 140,000 to 150,000 clones, 84% occurring once; the ten biggest clones make up 44%. CDR3 length: 15 amino acids. The germline gives CDR1 LNHDA, CDR2 SQIVND (reference sequence). The V gene end was trimmed by 1 base and the J gene end by 7 bases; junction bases not matched to a gene: 8. The clonotype originates from a human donor in a cohort sampled during active COVID-19. This chain uses TRBV19 with TRBJ1-2, with 8 bases fitting TRBD1. The sample comprised peripheral blood. The CDR3 loop reads CASSIAVGQASGYTF. The CDR3 nucleotides are TGTGCCAGTAGTATAGCTGTGGGACAGGCCTCTGGCTACACCTTC.